This entry describes one T cell receptor beta chain. This CDR3 has 15 amino acids. V lost 0 bases to trimming and J lost 5 bases; unmatched junction nucleotides: 5. Per the germline V gene, CDR1 is SGDLS and CDR2 is YYNGEE. These data come from a study of Ad26.COV2.S vaccination and SARS-CoV-2 variants. Profiling relied on immunoSEQ multiplex PCR, and the TCRdb table lists in-frame clones only, not all of them. The data show over 250,000 clones, 70% to 90% seen once. Described treatment: some 20 received Ad26.COV2.S at low or high dose, single or two shots; 5 received placebo; per-sample allocation not given. Sampling was performed 63 days after the first vaccine or placebo injection.

This material consisted of peripheral blood, taken in a trial of Ad26.COV2.S vaccine versus placebo. The receptor comes from a person between 18 and 65 years old who received the Ad26.COV2.S COVID-19 vaccine or a placebo. This chain uses TRBV9 with TRBJ2-3, with 8 bases aligning to TRBD2. CDR3 coding DNA: TGTGCCAGCAGCGTAGTGGCGAGCGGGGGAGATACGCAGTATTTT. Residues: CASSVVASGGDTQYF. The whole variable domain, remainder taken from reference TRBV9 and TRBJ2-3, is DSGVTQTPKHLITATGQRVTLRCSPRSGDLSVYWYQQSLDQGLQFLIQYYNGEERAKGNILERFSAQQFPDLHSELNLSSLELGDSALYFCASSVVASGGDTQYFGPGTRLTVL.